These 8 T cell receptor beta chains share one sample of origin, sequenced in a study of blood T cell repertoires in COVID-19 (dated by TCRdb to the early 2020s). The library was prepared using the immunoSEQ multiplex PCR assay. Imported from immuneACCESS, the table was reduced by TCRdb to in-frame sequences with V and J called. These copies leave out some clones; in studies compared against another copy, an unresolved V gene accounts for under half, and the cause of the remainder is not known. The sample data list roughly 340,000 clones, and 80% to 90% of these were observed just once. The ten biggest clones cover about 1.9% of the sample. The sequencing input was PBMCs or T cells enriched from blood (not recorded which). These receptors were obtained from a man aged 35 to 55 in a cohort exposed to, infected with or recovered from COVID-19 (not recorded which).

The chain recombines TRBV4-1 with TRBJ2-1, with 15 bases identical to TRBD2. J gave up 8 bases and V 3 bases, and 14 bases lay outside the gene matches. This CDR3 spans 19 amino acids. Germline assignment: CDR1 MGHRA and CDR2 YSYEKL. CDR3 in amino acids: CASSHLGLAGGPGSDEQFF. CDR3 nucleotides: TGCGCCAGCAGCCACCTAGGACTAGCGGGAGGGCCAGGTTCGGATGAGCAGTTCTTC.

The chain's CDR3 is CASSIGSGQGTYEQYF. CDR3 DNA: TGTGCCAGTAGTATTGGGTCGGGACAGGGCACCTACGAGCAGTACTTC. V and J are TRBV19 and TRBJ2-7; 9 bases map to TRBD1. Germline V gives CDR1 LNHDA, CDR2 SQIVND (reference sequence). The CDR3 covers 16 residues. J gave up 2 bases and V 3 bases, and 8 bases lay outside the gene matches.

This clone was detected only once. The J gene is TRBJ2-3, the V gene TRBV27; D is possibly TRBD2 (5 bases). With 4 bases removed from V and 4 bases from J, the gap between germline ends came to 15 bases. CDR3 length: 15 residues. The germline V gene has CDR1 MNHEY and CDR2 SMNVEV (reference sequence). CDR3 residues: CASSSDYSTPDTQYF. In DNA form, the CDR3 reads TGTGCCAGCAGTTCAGACTACTCCACCCCAGATACGCAGTATTTT.

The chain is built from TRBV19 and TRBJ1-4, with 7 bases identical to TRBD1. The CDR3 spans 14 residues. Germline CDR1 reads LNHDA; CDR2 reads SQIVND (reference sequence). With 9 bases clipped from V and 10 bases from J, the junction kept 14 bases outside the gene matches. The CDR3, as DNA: TGTGCCAGCAAAGAACACCGACAGGGCGGAAAACTGTTTTTT. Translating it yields CASKEHRQGGKLFF.

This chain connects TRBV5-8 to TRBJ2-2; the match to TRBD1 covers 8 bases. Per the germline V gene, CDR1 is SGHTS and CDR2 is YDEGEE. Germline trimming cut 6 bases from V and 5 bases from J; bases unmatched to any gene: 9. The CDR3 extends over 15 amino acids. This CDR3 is CASKTTGAGTGELFF. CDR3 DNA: TGTGCCAGCAAAACGACAGGGGCGGGGACCGGGGAGCTGTTTTTT.

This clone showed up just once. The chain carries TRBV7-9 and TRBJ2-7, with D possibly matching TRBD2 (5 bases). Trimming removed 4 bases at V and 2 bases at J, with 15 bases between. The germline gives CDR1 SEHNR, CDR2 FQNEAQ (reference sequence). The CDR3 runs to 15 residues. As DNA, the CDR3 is TGTGCCAGCAGCTCAGCGGAAGCGGCAACCTACGAGCAGTACTTC. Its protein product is CASSSAEAATYEQYF.

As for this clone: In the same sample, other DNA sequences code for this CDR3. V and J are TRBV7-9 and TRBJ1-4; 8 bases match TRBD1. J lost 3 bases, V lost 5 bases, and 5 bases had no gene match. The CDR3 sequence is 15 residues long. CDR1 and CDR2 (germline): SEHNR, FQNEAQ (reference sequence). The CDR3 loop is CASSPGQGPNEKLFF. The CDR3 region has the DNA TGTGCCAGCAGCCCCGGACAGGGCCCTAATGAAAAACTGTTTTTT.

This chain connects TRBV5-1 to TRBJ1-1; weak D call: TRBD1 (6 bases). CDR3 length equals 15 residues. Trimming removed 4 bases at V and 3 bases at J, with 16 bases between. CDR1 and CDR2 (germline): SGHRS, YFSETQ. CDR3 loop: CASSPRTETYTEAFF. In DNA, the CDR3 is TGCGCCAGCAGCCCTAGGACAGAAACTTACACTGAAGCTTTCTTT.